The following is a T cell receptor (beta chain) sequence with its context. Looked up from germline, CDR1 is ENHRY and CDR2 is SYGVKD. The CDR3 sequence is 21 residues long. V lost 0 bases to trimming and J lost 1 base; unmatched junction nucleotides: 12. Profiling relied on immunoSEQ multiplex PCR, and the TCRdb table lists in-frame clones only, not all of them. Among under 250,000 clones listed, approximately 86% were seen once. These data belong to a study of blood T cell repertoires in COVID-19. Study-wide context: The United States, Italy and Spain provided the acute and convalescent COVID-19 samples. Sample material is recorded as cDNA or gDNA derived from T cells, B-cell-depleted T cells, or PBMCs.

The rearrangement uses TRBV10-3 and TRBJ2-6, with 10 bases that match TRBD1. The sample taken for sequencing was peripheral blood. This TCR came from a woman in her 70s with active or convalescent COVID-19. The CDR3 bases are TGTGCCATCAGTGAGTCGAGTATGACAGGGGGCGAATCATCTGGGGCCAACGTCCTGACTTTC. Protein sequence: CAISESSMTGGESSGANVLTF.